This is a list of T cell receptor beta chains from one sample in a study of cytomegalovirus exposure and HLA in healthy donors. Here immunoSEQ multiplex PCR was the method, and the copy in TCRdb shows in-frame clones only, minus some. This sample has about 130,000 clones, with 76% found just once. Sequenced sample: PBMCs. Every receptor here comes from a man aged 40-50 years in good health and CMV-seronegative. The CDR3 runs from the conserved cysteine through the conserved F or W. D genes are given only for firm matches. Not all rows give a size; the values are once, few, many and, for expanded clones, a class.

j_gene | abundance | d_gene | v_gene | CDR3nt | CDR3aa
TRBJ2-3 | . | TRBD2 | TRBV6-6 | TGTGCCAGCAGTTACTCGAGCGGGGGTGGAACAGATACGCAGTATTTT | CASSYSSGGGTDTQYF
TRBJ1-2 | . | TRBD1 | TRBV7-2 | TGTGCCAGCAGCCCAGGGGACAGGGCTAGCTATGGCTACACCTTC | CASSPGDRASYGYTF
TRBJ1-4 | . | TRBD1 | TRBV27 | TGTGCCAGCAGTGAAACAGGGGGGACGGGGAATGAAAAACTGTTTTTT | CASSETGGTGNEKLFF
TRBJ2-1 | once | TRBD2 | TRBV30 | TGTGCCTGGGGAGCGGGAGGGATTTACAATGAGCAGTTCTTC | CAWGAGGIYNEQFF
TRBJ1-2 | . | . | TRBV9 | TGTGCCAGCAGCACGACAGTCACTGGGGGCTACACCTTC | CASSTTVTGGYTF
TRBJ1-1 | few | . | TRBV29-1 | TGCAGCGCCGCGATTATGAACACTGAAGCTTTCTTT | CSAAIMNTEAFF
TRBJ2-7 | few | . | TRBV30 | TGTGCCTGGAGTTACACCTCCGAGCAGTACTTC | CAWSYTSEQYF
TRBJ1-4 | . | TRBD1 | TRBV7-6 | TGTGCCAGCAGCTTAAGCGGTCCGCAGGGGGTCGGGGAAAAACTGTTTTTT | CASSLSGPQGVGEKLFF
TRBJ2-1 | . | . | TRBV11-3 | TGTGCCAGCAGCTTTGGAAACAGGGTGGGTGAGCAGTTCTTC | CASSFGNRVGEQFF
TRBJ2-7 | . | . | TRBV19 | TGTGCCAGTAGTAGGGCGCCCCTGGCGATGTTCTACGAGCAGTACTTC | CASSRAPLAMFYEQYF
TRBJ2-1 | . | TRBD2 | TRBV4-3 | TGCGCCAGCAGCCAAGAGACTAGCGGGAGTATACAAAATGAGCAGTTCTTC | CASSQETSGSIQNEQFF
TRBJ2-1 | . | . | TRBV10-2 | TGCGCCAGCAGCCCCCGGGAAGACAATGAGCAGTTCTTC | CASSPREDNEQFF
TRBJ2-5 | . | . | TRBV28 | TGTGCCAGCAGTTCCTTGACTAGTCGGGAGACCCAGTACTTC | CASSSLTSRETQYF
TRBJ2-2 | few | TRBD1 | TRBV5-4 | TGTGCCAGCAGCTTTATACAGGGGACGAACACCGGGGAGCTGTTTTTT | CASSFIQGTNTGELFF
TRBJ1-2 | . | TRBD1 | TRBV30 | TGTGCCTGGAGTGTACGGGAGGGGGCGGGTGGCTACACCTTC | CAWSVREGAGGYTF
TRBJ1-2 | few | . | TRBV12-5 | TGTGCTAGTGCCTTGGGAGTAGACTATGGCTACACCTTC | CASALGVDYGYTF
TRBJ2-5 | once | TRBD1 | TRBV29-1 | TGCAGCGTCTATGACAGACTACAGGGGGGAGCCCAGTACTTC | CSVYDRLQGGAQYF
TRBJ2-7 | . | . | TRBV5-5 | TGTGCCAGCAGCTTCTGGACTGAGGTGGGGCAGTACTTC | CASSFWTEVGQYF
TRBJ2-1 | . | TRBD2 | TRBV19 | TGTGCCAGTAGTTCAGTAGGACTAGCGGGAGGGCCGGGGGAGCAGTTCTTC | CASSSVGLAGGPGEQFF
TRBJ2-7 | . | TRBD2 | TRBV9 | TGTGCCAGCAGCCTCGGCGGGGGAGCGGCCTACGAGCAGTACTTC | CASSLGGGAAYEQYF
TRBJ2-7 | . | TRBD2 | TRBV13 | TGTGCCAGCAGCTTGGGACTAGCGGGGAGCCAAGAGCAGTACTTC | CASSLGLAGSQEQYF
TRBJ1-5 | . | TRBD1 | TRBV10-3 | TGTGCCATCAGTGAGAGGTGGGACAGCGATAGCAATCAGCCCCAGCATTTT | CAISERWDSDSNQPQHF
TRBJ1-1 | . | TRBD1 | TRBV11-3 | TGTGCCAGCAGCTCCCTCAGGGGGGTGACTGAAGCTTTCTTT | CASSSLRGVTEAFF
TRBJ1-1 | . | . | TRBV30 | TGTGCCTGGGGAGGTGTGGCGGGCACTGAAGCTTTCTTT | CAWGGVAGTEAFF
TRBJ2-1 | . | . | TRBV4-1 | TGCGCCAGCAGCCAATGGGCTAGAGGGTCCAATGAGCAGTTCTTC | CASSQWARGSNEQFF
TRBJ2-7 | . | TRBD1 | TRBV5-4 | TGTGCCAGCAGCTTAAGGTGGGACAGGGACAAGAACGAGCAGTACTTC | CASSLRWDRDKNEQYF
TRBJ1-2 | . | . | TRBV4-3 | TGCGCCAGCAGCCAAGACACGACAGCTAACTATGGCTACACCTTC | CASSQDTTANYGYTF
TRBJ1-1 | . | TRBD1 | TRBV27 | TGTGCCAGCAGGATGGACAGGGTTCTGAACACTGAAGCTTTCTTT | CASRMDRVLNTEAFF
TRBJ2-7 | . | TRBD2 | TRBV19 | TGTGCCAGTAGTATAGGCGGGACTAGCGGGATTTACGAGCAGTACTTC | CASSIGGTSGIYEQYF
TRBJ2-3 | . | TRBD1 | TRBV5-6 | TGTGCCAGCAGAGCAACCGGGACAGGGATTTCCACAGATACGCAGTATTTT | CASRATGTGISTDTQYF
TRBJ2-3 | few | . | TRBV12-5 | TGTGCTAGTGGTTTGGTAGTCGGAGGGGCAACAGATACGCAGTATTTT | CASGLVVGGATDTQYF
TRBJ2-5 | few | TRBD2 | TRBV6-6 | TGTGCCAGCAGCCGGGGGGTGTACCAAGAGACCCAGTACTTC | CASSRGVYQETQYF
TRBJ1-2 | . | . | TRBV29-1 | TGCAGCGTTGAGACGAGGGAGGCTGGCTACACCTTC | CSVETREAGYTF
TRBJ2-1 | . | TRBD2 | TRBV4-1 | TGCGCCAGCAGCCAAACCCCTGGGACTAGCGGGACTAATGAGCAGTTCTTC | CASSQTPGTSGTNEQFF
TRBJ2-7 | . | . | TRBV7-8 | TGTGCCAGCAGCCTACGTGAGGTATCCTACGAGCAGTACTTC | CASSLREVSYEQYF
TRBJ2-3 | . | TRBD2 | TRBV29-1 | TGCAGCGTTGAAGATCTGGGACTACCCATTTCTAGCACAGATACGCAGTATTTT | CSVEDLGLPISSTDTQYF
TRBJ2-3 | . | TRBD2 | TRBV7-2 | TGTGCCAGCAGACGGACTAGCGGGAGCCATACGCAGTATTTT | CASRRTSGSHTQYF
TRBJ1-3 | . | . | TRBV6-5 | TGTGCCAGCAGTTACGCAGGGGCTGGAAACACCATATATTTT | CASSYAGAGNTIYF
TRBJ2-1 | . | . | TRBV6-1 | TGTGCCAGCAGTGGAGGTGAGCAGTTCTTC | CASSGGEQFF
TRBJ2-7 | . | TRBD2 | TRBV7-2 | TGTGCCAGCAGCGCCATTGGTGCGGGAGATTGGTACGAGCAGTACTTC | CASSAIGAGDWYEQYF
TRBJ2-5 | few | . | TRBV5-6 | TGTGCCAGCAGCTTGGAAGGGGATCTCGCCGCACAGGAGACCCAGTACTTC | CASSLEGDLAAQETQYF
TRBJ1-5 | . | . | TRBV5-1 | TGCGCCAGCAGCCAGGGGACCGATCAGCCCCAGCATTTT | CASSQGTDQPQHF
TRBJ2-7 | . | TRBD1 | TRBV13 | TGTGCCAGCAGCACCAGACAGGGCCTACAATACGAGCAGTACTTC | CASSTRQGLQYEQYF
TRBJ2-7 | . | TRBD2 | TRBV6-5 | TGTGCCAGCAGTCCTAGACTAGCGGAATACGAGCAGTACTTC | CASSPRLAEYEQYF
TRBJ1-1 | . | . | TRBV6-5 | TGTGCCAGCAGTTACTCGCGTGGGAACACTGAAGCTTTCTTT | CASSYSRGNTEAFF
TRBJ2-5 | . | TRBD2 | TRBV7-6 | TGTGCCAGCACCCTCCGGGGGGTCGGAGAGACCCAGTACTTC | CASTLRGVGETQYF
TRBJ2-5 | . | TRBD1 | TRBV5-1 | TGCGCCAGCAGCATCGGATCAGGGGGCGAGACCCAGTACTTC | CASSIGSGGETQYF
TRBJ2-1 | . | . | TRBV2 | TGTGCCAGCAACACCTGGCGGGGGCCCGGGAATGAGCAGTTCTTC | CASNTWRGPGNEQFF
TRBJ1-6 | . | TRBD1 | TRBV5-4 | TGTGCCAGCAGCTCACAGGGGTGGGATTCACCCCTCCACTTT | CASSSQGWDSPLHF
TRBJ1-2 | once | TRBD1 | TRBV13 | TGTGCCAGCAGCGACCGCGACAGGGAAGTCGAAGGCTACACCTTC | CASSDRDREVEGYTF
TRBJ1-1 | . | . | TRBV6-6 | TGTGCCAGCAGTCCCCTCTTTACTGAAGCTTTCTTT | CASSPLFTEAFF
TRBJ2-3 | . | TRBD2 | TRBV19 | TGTGCCAGTAGTATCCCCGGGGGGGCCACCACAGATACGCAGTATTTT | CASSIPGGATTDTQYF
TRBJ2-7 | . | . | TRBV15 | TGTGCCACCAGCAGAGATGACGGGGTAACCTACGAGCAGTACTTC | CATSRDDGVTYEQYF
TRBJ1-1 | . | . | TRBV27 | TGTGCCAGCAGTTTATCGCCAGGGAACGGGGGGCGGACTTTCTTT | CASSLSPGNGGRTFF
TRBJ2-5 | . | TRBD1 | TRBV7-7 | TGTGCCAGCAGCTTAACAGGGGTCCAAGAGACCCAGTACTTC | CASSLTGVQETQYF
TRBJ1-3 | . | . | TRBV5-4 | TGTGCCAGCAGCTTGGGGGCAGGCTTCTCTGGAAACACCATATATTTT | CASSLGAGFSGNTIYF